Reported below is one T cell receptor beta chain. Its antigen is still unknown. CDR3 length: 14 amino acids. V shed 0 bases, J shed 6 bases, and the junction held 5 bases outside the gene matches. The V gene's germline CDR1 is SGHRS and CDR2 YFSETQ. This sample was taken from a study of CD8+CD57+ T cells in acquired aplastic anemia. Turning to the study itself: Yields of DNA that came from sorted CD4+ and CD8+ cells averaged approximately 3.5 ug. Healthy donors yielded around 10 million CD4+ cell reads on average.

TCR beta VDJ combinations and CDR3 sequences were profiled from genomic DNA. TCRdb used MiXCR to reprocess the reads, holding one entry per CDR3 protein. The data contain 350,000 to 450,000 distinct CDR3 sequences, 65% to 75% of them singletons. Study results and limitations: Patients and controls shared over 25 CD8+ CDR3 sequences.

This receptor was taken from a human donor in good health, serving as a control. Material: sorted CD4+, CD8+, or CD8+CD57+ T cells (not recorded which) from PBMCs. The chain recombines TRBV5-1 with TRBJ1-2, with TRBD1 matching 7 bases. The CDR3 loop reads CASSLEGAWNGYTF. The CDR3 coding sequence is TGCGCCAGCAGCTTGGAGGGGGCATGGAATGGCTACACCTTC.